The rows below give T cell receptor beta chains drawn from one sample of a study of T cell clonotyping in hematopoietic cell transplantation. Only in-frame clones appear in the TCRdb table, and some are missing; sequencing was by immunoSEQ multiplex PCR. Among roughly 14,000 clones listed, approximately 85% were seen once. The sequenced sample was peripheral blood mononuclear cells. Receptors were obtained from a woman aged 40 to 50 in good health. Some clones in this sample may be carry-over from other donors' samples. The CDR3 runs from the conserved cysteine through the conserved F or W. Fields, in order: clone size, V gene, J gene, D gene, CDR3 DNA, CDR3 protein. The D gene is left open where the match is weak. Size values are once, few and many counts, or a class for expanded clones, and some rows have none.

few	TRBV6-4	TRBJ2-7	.	TGTGCCAGCAGTGACTGGGAGCAGTACTTC	CASSDWEQYF
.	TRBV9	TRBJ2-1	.	TGTGCCAGCAGCGTAGACGGGCAGGGACGCAATGAGCAGTTCTTC	CASSVDGQGRNEQFF
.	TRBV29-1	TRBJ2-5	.	TGCAGCGTTGAAGAGGGGGTTCGAGAGACCCAGTACTTC	CSVEEGVRETQYF
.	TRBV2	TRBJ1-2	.	TGTGCCACCTCAAACGAGGGGAGAGGCTACACCTTC	CATSNEGRGYTF
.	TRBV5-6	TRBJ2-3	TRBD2	TGTGCCAGCAGCTTGGCCTGGACTAGCGGGAGCACAGATACGCAGTATTTT	CASSLAWTSGSTDTQYF
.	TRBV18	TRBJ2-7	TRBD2	TGTGCCAGCTCACCTTCAGCGGGAGCGTACGAGCAGTACTTC	CASSPSAGAYEQYF
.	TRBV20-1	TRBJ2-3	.	TGCAGTGCTACAGGGGCAGATACGCAGTATTTT	CSATGADTQYF
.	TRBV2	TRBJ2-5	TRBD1	TGTGCCAGCAGTGAAGAGGGGGCCGCCTCCACTTACTTC	CASSEEGAASTYF
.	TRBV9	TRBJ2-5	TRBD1	TGTGCCAGCAGCCCGCGGACAGGGGAAGAGACCCAGTACTTC	CASSPRTGEETQYF
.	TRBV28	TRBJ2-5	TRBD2	TGTGCCAGCAGTCCCGGACTAGCGGGAAGGCAAGAGACCCAGTACTTC	CASSPGLAGRQETQYF
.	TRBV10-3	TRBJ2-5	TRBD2	TGTGCCATCAAGCCGGGACTAGCGGGAATTCGAGGAGAGACCCAGTACTTC	CAIKPGLAGIRGETQYF
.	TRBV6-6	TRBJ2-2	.	TGTGCCAGCAGTTACTCGATCGATACCGGGGAGCTGTTTTTT	CASSYSIDTGELFF
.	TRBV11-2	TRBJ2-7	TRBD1	TGTGCCAGCAGCTTAGACTTGCGGGACAGGGGATTCTACGAGCAGTACTTC	CASSLDLRDRGFYEQYF
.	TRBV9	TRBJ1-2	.	TGTGCCAGCAGTAGGGGGAGGTCGGAAGGCTACACCTTC	CASSRGRSEGYTF
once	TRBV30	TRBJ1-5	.	TGTGCCTGGAGTGAGGGGGGGAATAGCAATCAGCCCCAGCATTTT	CAWSEGGNSNQPQHF
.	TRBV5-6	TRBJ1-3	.	TGTGCCAGCAGCTTGATCACAGGGAGTCTGAACACCATATATTTT	CASSLITGSLNTIYF
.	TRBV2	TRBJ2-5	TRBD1	TGTGCCAGCAGTGGGACAGGGGGCGACGAGACCCAGTACTTC	CASSGTGGDETQYF
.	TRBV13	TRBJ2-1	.	TGTGCCAGCAGCTTAGAGGGAGCCCCCTACAATGAGCAGTTCTTC	CASSLEGAPYNEQFF
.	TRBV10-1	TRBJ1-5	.	TGCGCCATGACAGCCGATCAGCCCCAGCATTTT	CAMTADQPQHF
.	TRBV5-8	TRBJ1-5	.	TGTGCCAGCAGCAGTCTTCGGGGATTACATCAGCCCCAGCATTTT	CASSSLRGLHQPQHF
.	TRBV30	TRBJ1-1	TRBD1	TGTGCCTGGAGCAGGGACAGTCTCATGAACACTGAAGCTTTCTTT	CAWSRDSLMNTEAFF
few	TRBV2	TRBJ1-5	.	TGTGCCAGCACCTCGGACAGAATAAATCAGCCCCAGCATTTT	CASTSDRINQPQHF